What follows are 29 T cell receptor beta chains derived from one specimen sequenced in a study of tissue T cells after allogeneic stem cell transplantation. Using immunoSEQ multiplex PCR, the repertoire was profiled, and TCRdb retains in-frame clones only, with some absent. This sample has thousands of clones, with roughly three quarters found just once. The source was duodenal tissue, collected at autopsy. The source is a female patient between 18 and 49 years old with steroid-refractory graft-versus-host disease after an allogeneic stem cell transplant. Certain T cells may be donor cells from the graft.

This clone showed up just a few times. The chain is built from TRBV7-8 and TRBJ2-1, with unresolved D. CDR1 is SGHVS and CDR2 is FQNEAQ in the germline V gene. This CDR3 is 15 amino acids long. The ends were cut back, 5 bases at V and 6 bases at J, with 17 bases in the middle. The CDR3 sequence is CASSRGPITTNEQFF. The CDR3 nucleotides are TGTGCCAGCAGCCGAGGACCGATAACTACCAATGAGCAGTTCTTC.

The table lists this clone with a few counts. DNA of the CDR3: TGTGCCAGCAGTGACCAGGGGGCCTCGCCCTACGAGCAGTACTTC. Protein sequence: CASSDQGASPYEQYF. V gene TRBV25-1 combines with J gene TRBJ2-7, with 8 bases lining up with TRBD1. Germline CDR1 is MGHDK and CDR2 is SYGVNS. Losses at the gene ends were 3 bases for V and 2 bases for J; bases not matched to a gene: 6. This CDR3 is 15 amino acids long.

The chain links TRBV9 to TRBJ2-2; TRBD2 matches at 14 bases. The germline gives CDR1 SGDLS, CDR2 YYNGEE. The CDR3 covers 17 residues. V was pared by 4 bases and J by 6 bases, with 8 bases of the junction left unmatched. The CDR3 DNA reads as TGTGCCAGCAGCTCGCGACTAGCGGGAGGGCCCCCCGGGGAGCTGTTTTTT. This sequence encodes CASSSRLAGGPPGELFF. Full variable domain (missing parts from reference TRBV9 and TRBJ2-2): DSGVTQTPKHLITATGQRVTLRCSPRSGDLSVYWYQQSLDQGLQFLIQYYNGEERAKGNILERFSAQQFPDLHSELNLSSLELGDSALYFCASSSRLAGGPPGELFFGEGSRLTVL.

CDR3 in amino acids: CASSLRDQETQYF. The CDR3 DNA is TGCGCCAGCAGCTTGAGGGACCAAGAGACCCAGTACTTC. This chain connects TRBV5-1 to TRBJ2-5, with D uncertain. Trimming removed 1 base at V and 0 bases at J, with 4 bases between. The CDR3 has 13 residues. Germline V gene sequence: CDR1 SGHRS, CDR2 YFSETQ.

There are a few counts of this clone. This chain joins TRBV9 and TRBJ2-3; 13 positions match TRBD2. The germline gives CDR1 SGDLS, CDR2 YYNGEE. The CDR3 length is 16 residues. The trim removed 4 bases at V and 4 bases at J, leaving 6 bases unmatched. CDR3 nucleotide sequence: TGTGCCAGCAGCTCCGGACTAGCGGGAGCCGCAGATACGCAGTATTTT. The encoded protein is CASSSGLAGAADTQYF. Based on the CDR3 plus reference TRBV9 and TRBJ2-3, the full variable domain is DSGVTQTPKHLITATGQRVTLRCSPRSGDLSVYWYQQSLDQGLQFLIQYYNGEERAKGNILERFSAQQFPDLHSELNLSSLELGDSALYFCASSSGLAGAADTQYFGPGTRLTVL.

The chain carries TRBV15 and TRBJ2-4, with 11 bases fitting TRBD2. V shed 4 bases and J 2 bases; nucleotides not matched to a gene: 7. In germline, CDR1 is LNHNV, CDR2 YYDKDF (reference sequence). CDR3 length: 17 amino acids. CDR3 sequence: CATSIVSGGATKNIQYF. Here the CDR3 DNA reads TGTGCCACCAGCATAGTTAGCGGGGGGGCCACCAAAAACATTCAGTACTTC.

The J gene is TRBJ2-1, the V gene TRBV20-1; 16 positions match TRBD2. The CDR3 totals 20 residues. Germline CDR1 DFQATT, CDR2 SNEGSKA (reference sequence). Losses at the gene ends were 3 bases for V and 3 bases for J; bases not matched to a gene: 14. In nucleotides, the CDR3 is TGCAGTGCTAGTCTAGTATTAGGGACTAGCGGGAGGGGAGGCTACAATGAGCAGTTCTTC. Translated: CSASLVLGTSGRGGYNEQFF.

This clone was recorded a few times. The rearrangement joins TRBV10-1 to TRBJ2-3, with no clear D. Trimming removed 3 bases from V and 0 bases from J, with 7 bases in between. There are 14 residues in the CDR3. CDR1 is WNHNN, CDR2 SYGVQD, per germline (reference sequence). Here the CDR3 reads CASSDFGSTDTQYF. CDR3 nucleotides: TGCGCCAGCAGTGATTTCGGGAGCACAGATACGCAGTATTTT.

The chain has TRBV6-1 and TRBJ1-1; D remains ambiguous. In germline, CDR1 is MNHNS, CDR2 SASEGT. Between the trimmed V and J ends, which lost 0 bases and 3 bases, there was a span of 8 bases. The CDR3 runs to 14 residues. The CDR3 nucleotides are TGTGCCAGCAGTGAAGCTGGCAGCGACACTGAAGCTTTCTTT. This translates into CASSEAGSDTEAFF.

This clone is deemed large. V and J are TRBV7-8 and TRBJ1-2; the D gene is possibly TRBD1 (6 bases). The CDR3 loop spans 15 amino acids. Deletions cut 1 base from V and 8 bases from J, with 17 bases between. Per the germline V gene, CDR1 is SGHVS and CDR2 is FQNEAQ. As DNA, the CDR3 is TGTGCCAGCAGCTTAGTTATCGGGGGGCTTGGAGGCTACACCTTC. Translated: CASSLVIGGLGGYTF. Together with reference TRBV7-8 and TRBJ1-2, the CDR3 gives the full variable domain: GAGVSQSPRYKVAKRGQDVALRCDPISGHVSLFWYQQALGQGPEFLTYFQNEAQLDKSGLPSDRFFAERPEGSVSTLKIQRTQQEDSAVYLCASSLVIGGLGGYTFGSGTRLTVV.

This chain links TRBV4-1 with TRBJ2-3; D remains unclear. In germline, CDR1 is MGHRA, CDR2 YSYEKL. V gave up 4 bases and J gave up 3 bases, with 17 bases separating them. The CDR3 spans 16 residues. CDR3 nucleotide sequence: TGCGCCAGCAGCCCTTCAGGAGAGAGTCTGACAGATACGCAGTATTTT. It specifies CASSPSGESLTDTQYF.

This clone was seen just once. An end of the junction does not agree with germline; a read error may underlie this. The CDR3 sequence is CQTGDHNEQFF. The CDR3 DNA reads TGCCAAACAGGGGACCACAATGAGCAGTTCTTC. The V gene is TRBV27, the J gene TRBJ2-1; 7 positions agree with TRBD1. Germline CDR1 MNHEY, CDR2 SMNVEV (reference sequence). This CDR3 region has 11 residues.

The rearrangement links TRBV5-1 to TRBJ2-3, with TRBD1 matching 7 bases. This CDR3 comprises 18 residues. V dropped 1 base and J dropped 7; count of bases not matched to a gene: 18. Germline V gives CDR1 SGHRS, CDR2 YFSETQ. CDR3 residues: CASSLSLTGARVRNTQYF. In nucleotides, the CDR3 is TGCGCCAGCAGCTTGAGCCTCACAGGGGCCCGCGTCAGAAATACGCAGTATTTT. Together with reference TRBV5-1 and TRBJ2-3, the CDR3 gives the full variable domain: KAGVTQTPRYLIKTRGQQVTLSCSPISGHRSVSWYQQTPGQGLQFLFEYFSETQRNKGNFPGRFSGRQFSNSRSEMNVSTLELGDSALYLCASSLSLTGARVRNTQYFGPGTRLTVL.

CDR3 DNA: TGTGCCAGCAGTTACTCTAAGGGGGCCCAGTACTTC. Its protein is CASSYSKGAQYF. The V and J genes are TRBV6-5 and TRBJ2-5; possibly TRBD1 for D (6 bases). CDR1 MNHEY and CDR2 SVGAGI come from the germline V gene. V was shortened by 0 bases and J by 9 bases, with 8 bases between the two germline ends. This CDR3 has 12 residues.

There are a few counts of this clone. V and J are TRBV6-6 and TRBJ2-2; D remains ambiguous. This CDR3 spans 16 amino acids. Germline V gene data show CDR1 as MNHNY and CDR2 as SVGAGI (reference sequence). The V end was cut by 4 bases, the J end by 1 base, with 13 bases between. In DNA, the CDR3 is TGTGCCAGCAGTTGCCGATCGGACGGGAACACCGGGGAGCTGTTTTTT. This codes for CASSCRSDGNTGELFF.

The chain links TRBV4-2 to TRBJ2-7, with D possibly being TRBD2 (6 bases). Deletions cut 0 bases from V and 0 bases from J, with 12 bases between. This CDR3 contains 16 residues. Germline V gene lookup returns CDR1 LGHNA and CDR2 YNFKEQ. As DNA, the CDR3 is TGTGCCAGCAGCCAAGATCTCACTAGCAGCTCCTACGAGCAGTACTTC. Amino acids: CASSQDLTSSSYEQYF.

The table lists this clone with a count of one. V and J are TRBV14 and TRBJ1-4, with D perhaps TRBD1 (5 bases). Trimming took off 3 bases at V and 3 bases at J, with 11 bases between the two ends. The CDR3 is 15 residues long. From germline, CDR1 is SGHDN and CDR2 FVKESK. DNA of the CDR3: TGTGCCAGCAGCCACTCAGGGCCCCCTAATGAAAAACTGTTTTTT. Protein: CASSHSGPPNEKLFF.

The chain carries TRBV9 and TRBJ2-1; 10 nucleotides agree with TRBD2. Germline CDR1 and CDR2: SGDLS and YYNGEE. The CDR3 contains 15 residues. J lost 3 bases, V lost 3 bases, and 3 bases had no gene match. The CDR3 bases are TGTGCCAGCAGCGAACTAGCGGGACTCTACAATGAGCAGTTCTTC. Its protein product is CASSELAGLYNEQFF. The full variable domain, completed using reference TRBV9 and TRBJ2-1, is DSGVTQTPKHLITATGQRVTLRCSPRSGDLSVYWYQQSLDQGLQFLIQYYNGEERAKGNILERFSAQQFPDLHSELNLSSLELGDSALYFCASSELAGLYNEQFFGPGTRLTVL.

The chain uses TRBV5-1 and TRBJ2-7; no clear D gene. CDR1 is SGHRS and CDR2 is YFSETQ in the germline V gene. The CDR3 covers 12 residues. V gave up 2 bases and J gave up 5 bases, with 8 bases separating them. CDR3 nucleotides: TGCGCCAGCAGCTTACCAGGCCACGAGCAGTACTTC. Translating gives CASSLPGHEQYF. Complete variable domain (other parts from reference TRBV5-1 and TRBJ2-7): KAGVTQTPRYLIKTRGQQVTLSCSPISGHRSVSWYQQTPGQGLQFLFEYFSETQRNKGNFPGRFSGRQFSNSRSEMNVSTLELGDSALYLCASSLPGHEQYFGPGTRLTVT.

The rearrangement uses TRBV4-1 and TRBJ1-4; D might be TRBD1 (5 bases). The CDR3 consists of 16 residues. V was cut by 2 bases and J by 13 bases, with 23 bases left in between. Germline V gives CDR1 MGHRA, CDR2 YSYEKL. The CDR3 is CASSQPWGPPMKGLFF. CDR3 sequence (DNA): TGCGCCAGCAGCCAACCTTGGGGACCGCCCATGAAGGGACTGTTTTTT.

The chain has TRBV5-5 and TRBJ2-5; TRBD2 aligns across 9 bases. The germline V gene has CDR1 SGHKS and CDR2 YYEKEE (reference sequence). With V trimmed by 4 bases and J by 0 bases, 7 bases remained unmatched. There are 16 residues in the CDR3. As DNA, the CDR3 is TGTGCCAGCAGCCCCCCCCTAGCGGGGTACCAAGAGACCCAGTACTTC. Translation: CASSPPLAGYQETQYF.

The CDR3 spells CAISEWTGENNEQFF. CDR3 DNA: TGTGCCATCAGTGAGTGGACAGGGGAAAACAATGAGCAGTTCTTC. The genes are TRBV10-3 and TRBJ2-1, with TRBD1 matching 9 bases. The junction had 3 bases not matched to a gene; V was cut back by 1 base and J by 5 bases. The CDR3 length is 15 residues. Germline V lookup: CDR1 ENHRY, CDR2 SYGVKD.

The rearrangement links TRBV28 to TRBJ2-7; 7 nucleotides align to TRBD2. Trimming at V came to 10 bases and at J to 7 bases, leaving 13 bases not matched to a gene. The CDR3 consists of 13 residues. The germline V gene has CDR1 MDHEN and CDR2 SYDVKM. The CDR3 loop reads CATTWGGLGEQYF. CDR3 DNA: TGTGCCACCACCTGGGGAGGGCTGGGGGAGCAGTACTTC.

V and J are TRBV10-3 and TRBJ2-6, with a possible D match to TRBD2 (7 bases). Trimming removed 8 bases from V and 0 bases from J, with 17 bases in between. The CDR3 sequence is 17 residues long. Germline V gene data show CDR1 as ENHRY and CDR2 as SYGVKD. Written as DNA, the CDR3 is TGTGCCATCGCTCAACGGGGGGCACGCTCTGGGGCCAACGTCCTGACTTTC. Translating gives CAIAQRGARSGANVLTF.

The CDR3 DNA sequence: TGTGCCAGTACCTCAGGCTACAATGAGCAGTTCTTC. It yields the protein CASTSGYNEQFF. The V gene is TRBV19, the J gene TRBJ2-1, with D hard to call. CDR1 is LNHDA and CDR2 is SQIVND in the germline V gene (reference sequence). The V end lost 7 bases, the J end lost 3 bases, and 7 bases lay between the germline ends. CDR3 size: 12 residues.

The rearrangement uses TRBV11-2 and TRBJ1-5; a weak D match, TRBD1 (5 bases). Between the trimmed V and J ends, which lost 2 bases and 6 bases, there was a span of 14 bases. Germline assignment: CDR1 SGHAT and CDR2 FQNNGV. This CDR3 contains 15 residues. CDR3 nucleotide sequence: TGTGCCAGCAGCTTACTCACGGGACGGGGTCAGCCCCAGCATTTT. Translation gives CASSLLTGRGQPQHF.

This chain joins TRBV5-1 and TRBJ2-3; no clear D gene. The CDR3 runs to 14 residues. Trimming stripped 1 base from V and 6 bases from J, with 12 bases between. Germline V gene sequence: CDR1 SGHRS, CDR2 YFSETQ. CDR3: CASSLQQSWDTQYF. For the CDR3, the DNA is TGCGCCAGCAGCTTGCAGCAGTCCTGGGATACGCAGTATTTT.

The V call is TRBV30, the J call TRBJ2-7; perhaps TRBD1 as D (5 bases). Germline CDR1 is GTSNPN and CDR2 is SVGIG (reference sequence). V gave up 0 bases and J gave up 0 bases, with 12 bases separating them. CDR3 length: 15 amino acids. CDR3 in amino acids: CAWSVGASSSYEQYF. In nucleotides, the CDR3 is TGTGCCTGGAGTGTAGGGGCTTCCAGCTCCTACGAGCAGTACTTC.

This clone has just a few counts. The chain recombines TRBV5-1 with TRBJ2-7, with 8 bases that match TRBD1. The length of the CDR3 is 12 residues. Germline CDR1 SGHRS, CDR2 YFSETQ. J gave up 8 bases and V 3 bases, and 4 bases lay outside the gene matches. The CDR3 DNA reads as TGCGCCAGCAGCTCAACAGGGGGACAGCAGTACTTC. Translating gives CASSSTGGQQYF.